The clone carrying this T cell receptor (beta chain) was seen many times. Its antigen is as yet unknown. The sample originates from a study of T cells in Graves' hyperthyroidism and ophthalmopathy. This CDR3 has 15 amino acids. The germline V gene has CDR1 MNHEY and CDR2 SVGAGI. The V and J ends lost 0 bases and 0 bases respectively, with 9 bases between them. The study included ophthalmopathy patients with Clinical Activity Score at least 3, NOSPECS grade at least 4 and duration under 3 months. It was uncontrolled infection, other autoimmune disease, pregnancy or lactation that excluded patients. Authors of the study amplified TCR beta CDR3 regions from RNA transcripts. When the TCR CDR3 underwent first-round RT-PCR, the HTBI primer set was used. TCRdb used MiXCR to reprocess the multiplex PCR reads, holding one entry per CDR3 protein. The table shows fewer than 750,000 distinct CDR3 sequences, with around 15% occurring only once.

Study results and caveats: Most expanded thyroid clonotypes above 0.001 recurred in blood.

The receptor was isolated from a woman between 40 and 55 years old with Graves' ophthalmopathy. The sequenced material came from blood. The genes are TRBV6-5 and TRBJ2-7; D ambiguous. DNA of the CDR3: TGTGCCAGCAGTTACTCGGTCGGTAGCTCCTACGAGCAGTACTTC. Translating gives CASSYSVGSSYEQYF.